This note documents a single T cell receptor beta chain sequence. Its antigen is not known. This entry comes from a study of human T cells and chemical hapten exposure. For the study at large: In the sensitization step, 2% DPC was placed on 2 cm by 2 cm of upper inner arm skin. Study-level findings and limits: The study found that DPC sensitization did not change TCRs above 1 in 1000 frequency.

The V end lost 8 bases, the J end lost 2 bases, and 12 bases lay between the germline ends. The germline V gene has CDR1 SQVTM and CDR2 ANQGSEA. The CDR3 loop spans 12 amino acids. Stated time point: patch test 2, 6 weeks after DPC sensitization. Treatment defined: therapeutic diphenylcyclopropenone sensitization with weekly scalp DPC. Only after blood had been drawn was each patch test applied. Each cDNA molecule in the library carried unique molecular identifiers. In TCRdb, the RACE reads were re-called with MiXCR into one record per CDR3 protein. The table has 35,000 to 45,000 distinct CDR3 sequences, 8% to 9.5% seen once.

The clonotype comes from a woman in her forties with alopecia areata. Some clones in this sample may be carry-over from other donors' samples. This specimen consisted of whole blood, obtained in connection with sensitization to the hapten diphenylcyclopropenone (DPC). The chain couples TRBV29-1 to TRBJ1-1, with no clear D. This chain's CDR3 is CSLRASNTEAFF. The CDR3 DNA is TGCAGCTTACGGGCCAGTAACACTGAAGCTTTCTTT.